This T cell receptor beta chain was recorded in a study of T-cell reconstitution after alpha-beta-depleted transplantation in children. CDR3 size: 19 residues. V lost 6 bases and J 3 bases, leaving 29 bases between the germline ends. The germline V gene has CDR1 MNHEY and CDR2 SMNVEV (reference sequence). This clonotype came up many times. Its antigen is unknown. A TCRbeta library incorporating unique molecular identifiers was prepared. TCRdb independently ran MiXCR on the PCR reads; one entry per CDR3 protein. The repertoire holds fewer than 35,000 distinct CDR3 sequences, with under 8% as singletons. Regarding the study as a whole: The origin of high day-60 TCRbeta diversity in some patients lay in surviving recipient T cells and thymic progenitors. After transplant, at about two months, alpha-beta T cells were reportedly derived from several hundred expanded graft clones. Newly produced T cells mostly accounted for T-cell counts and diversity one year post-transplant.

This sequence originates from a male patient aged 10 to 17 who had a stem cell transplant for acute myeloid leukemia, so the T cells may come from the graft donor. J is TRBJ1-1 and V is TRBV27, with D tentatively TRBD1 (6 bases). This sample comprised PBMCs, mostly from graft donor cells, obtained 180 days after TCRalphabeta/CD19-depleted stem cell transplant. Written as DNA, the CDR3 is TGTGCCAGCAGCCACTCGGGCGGGATAAACAGGGAAAGGGACACTGAAGCTTTCTTT. This gives the protein CASSHSGGINRERDTEAFF.